The sequence of this T cell receptor (beta chain) was determined in a study of T cells in narcolepsy. Produced via immunoSEQ multiplex PCR; TCRdb's table is partial and in-frame only. The sample carries around 30,000 clones, roughly four fifths recorded once. General study findings and limits: Some memory CD4+ repertoires had no autoreactive clone sequences. Comparing one patient's CSF and blood CD4+ clonotypes highlighted HCRT- and TRIB2-specific autoreactive clonotypes.

This clone was seen only once. Its antigen is as yet unknown. The CDR3 length is 16 residues. Germline-derived CDR1 and CDR2 are SGHRS and YFSETQ. The trim removed 4 bases at V and 3 bases at J, leaving 12 bases unmatched. This receptor was taken from a human donor in good health. V is TRBV5-1 and J is TRBJ2-5, with 7 nucleotides matching TRBD2. Sequencing was performed on memory (CD45RA-) CD4+ T cells from blood. CDR3 in amino acids: CASSRAGLAAEETQYF. CDR3 coding DNA: TGCGCCAGCAGCCGTGCCGGTCTAGCGGCCGAAGAGACCCAGTACTTC.